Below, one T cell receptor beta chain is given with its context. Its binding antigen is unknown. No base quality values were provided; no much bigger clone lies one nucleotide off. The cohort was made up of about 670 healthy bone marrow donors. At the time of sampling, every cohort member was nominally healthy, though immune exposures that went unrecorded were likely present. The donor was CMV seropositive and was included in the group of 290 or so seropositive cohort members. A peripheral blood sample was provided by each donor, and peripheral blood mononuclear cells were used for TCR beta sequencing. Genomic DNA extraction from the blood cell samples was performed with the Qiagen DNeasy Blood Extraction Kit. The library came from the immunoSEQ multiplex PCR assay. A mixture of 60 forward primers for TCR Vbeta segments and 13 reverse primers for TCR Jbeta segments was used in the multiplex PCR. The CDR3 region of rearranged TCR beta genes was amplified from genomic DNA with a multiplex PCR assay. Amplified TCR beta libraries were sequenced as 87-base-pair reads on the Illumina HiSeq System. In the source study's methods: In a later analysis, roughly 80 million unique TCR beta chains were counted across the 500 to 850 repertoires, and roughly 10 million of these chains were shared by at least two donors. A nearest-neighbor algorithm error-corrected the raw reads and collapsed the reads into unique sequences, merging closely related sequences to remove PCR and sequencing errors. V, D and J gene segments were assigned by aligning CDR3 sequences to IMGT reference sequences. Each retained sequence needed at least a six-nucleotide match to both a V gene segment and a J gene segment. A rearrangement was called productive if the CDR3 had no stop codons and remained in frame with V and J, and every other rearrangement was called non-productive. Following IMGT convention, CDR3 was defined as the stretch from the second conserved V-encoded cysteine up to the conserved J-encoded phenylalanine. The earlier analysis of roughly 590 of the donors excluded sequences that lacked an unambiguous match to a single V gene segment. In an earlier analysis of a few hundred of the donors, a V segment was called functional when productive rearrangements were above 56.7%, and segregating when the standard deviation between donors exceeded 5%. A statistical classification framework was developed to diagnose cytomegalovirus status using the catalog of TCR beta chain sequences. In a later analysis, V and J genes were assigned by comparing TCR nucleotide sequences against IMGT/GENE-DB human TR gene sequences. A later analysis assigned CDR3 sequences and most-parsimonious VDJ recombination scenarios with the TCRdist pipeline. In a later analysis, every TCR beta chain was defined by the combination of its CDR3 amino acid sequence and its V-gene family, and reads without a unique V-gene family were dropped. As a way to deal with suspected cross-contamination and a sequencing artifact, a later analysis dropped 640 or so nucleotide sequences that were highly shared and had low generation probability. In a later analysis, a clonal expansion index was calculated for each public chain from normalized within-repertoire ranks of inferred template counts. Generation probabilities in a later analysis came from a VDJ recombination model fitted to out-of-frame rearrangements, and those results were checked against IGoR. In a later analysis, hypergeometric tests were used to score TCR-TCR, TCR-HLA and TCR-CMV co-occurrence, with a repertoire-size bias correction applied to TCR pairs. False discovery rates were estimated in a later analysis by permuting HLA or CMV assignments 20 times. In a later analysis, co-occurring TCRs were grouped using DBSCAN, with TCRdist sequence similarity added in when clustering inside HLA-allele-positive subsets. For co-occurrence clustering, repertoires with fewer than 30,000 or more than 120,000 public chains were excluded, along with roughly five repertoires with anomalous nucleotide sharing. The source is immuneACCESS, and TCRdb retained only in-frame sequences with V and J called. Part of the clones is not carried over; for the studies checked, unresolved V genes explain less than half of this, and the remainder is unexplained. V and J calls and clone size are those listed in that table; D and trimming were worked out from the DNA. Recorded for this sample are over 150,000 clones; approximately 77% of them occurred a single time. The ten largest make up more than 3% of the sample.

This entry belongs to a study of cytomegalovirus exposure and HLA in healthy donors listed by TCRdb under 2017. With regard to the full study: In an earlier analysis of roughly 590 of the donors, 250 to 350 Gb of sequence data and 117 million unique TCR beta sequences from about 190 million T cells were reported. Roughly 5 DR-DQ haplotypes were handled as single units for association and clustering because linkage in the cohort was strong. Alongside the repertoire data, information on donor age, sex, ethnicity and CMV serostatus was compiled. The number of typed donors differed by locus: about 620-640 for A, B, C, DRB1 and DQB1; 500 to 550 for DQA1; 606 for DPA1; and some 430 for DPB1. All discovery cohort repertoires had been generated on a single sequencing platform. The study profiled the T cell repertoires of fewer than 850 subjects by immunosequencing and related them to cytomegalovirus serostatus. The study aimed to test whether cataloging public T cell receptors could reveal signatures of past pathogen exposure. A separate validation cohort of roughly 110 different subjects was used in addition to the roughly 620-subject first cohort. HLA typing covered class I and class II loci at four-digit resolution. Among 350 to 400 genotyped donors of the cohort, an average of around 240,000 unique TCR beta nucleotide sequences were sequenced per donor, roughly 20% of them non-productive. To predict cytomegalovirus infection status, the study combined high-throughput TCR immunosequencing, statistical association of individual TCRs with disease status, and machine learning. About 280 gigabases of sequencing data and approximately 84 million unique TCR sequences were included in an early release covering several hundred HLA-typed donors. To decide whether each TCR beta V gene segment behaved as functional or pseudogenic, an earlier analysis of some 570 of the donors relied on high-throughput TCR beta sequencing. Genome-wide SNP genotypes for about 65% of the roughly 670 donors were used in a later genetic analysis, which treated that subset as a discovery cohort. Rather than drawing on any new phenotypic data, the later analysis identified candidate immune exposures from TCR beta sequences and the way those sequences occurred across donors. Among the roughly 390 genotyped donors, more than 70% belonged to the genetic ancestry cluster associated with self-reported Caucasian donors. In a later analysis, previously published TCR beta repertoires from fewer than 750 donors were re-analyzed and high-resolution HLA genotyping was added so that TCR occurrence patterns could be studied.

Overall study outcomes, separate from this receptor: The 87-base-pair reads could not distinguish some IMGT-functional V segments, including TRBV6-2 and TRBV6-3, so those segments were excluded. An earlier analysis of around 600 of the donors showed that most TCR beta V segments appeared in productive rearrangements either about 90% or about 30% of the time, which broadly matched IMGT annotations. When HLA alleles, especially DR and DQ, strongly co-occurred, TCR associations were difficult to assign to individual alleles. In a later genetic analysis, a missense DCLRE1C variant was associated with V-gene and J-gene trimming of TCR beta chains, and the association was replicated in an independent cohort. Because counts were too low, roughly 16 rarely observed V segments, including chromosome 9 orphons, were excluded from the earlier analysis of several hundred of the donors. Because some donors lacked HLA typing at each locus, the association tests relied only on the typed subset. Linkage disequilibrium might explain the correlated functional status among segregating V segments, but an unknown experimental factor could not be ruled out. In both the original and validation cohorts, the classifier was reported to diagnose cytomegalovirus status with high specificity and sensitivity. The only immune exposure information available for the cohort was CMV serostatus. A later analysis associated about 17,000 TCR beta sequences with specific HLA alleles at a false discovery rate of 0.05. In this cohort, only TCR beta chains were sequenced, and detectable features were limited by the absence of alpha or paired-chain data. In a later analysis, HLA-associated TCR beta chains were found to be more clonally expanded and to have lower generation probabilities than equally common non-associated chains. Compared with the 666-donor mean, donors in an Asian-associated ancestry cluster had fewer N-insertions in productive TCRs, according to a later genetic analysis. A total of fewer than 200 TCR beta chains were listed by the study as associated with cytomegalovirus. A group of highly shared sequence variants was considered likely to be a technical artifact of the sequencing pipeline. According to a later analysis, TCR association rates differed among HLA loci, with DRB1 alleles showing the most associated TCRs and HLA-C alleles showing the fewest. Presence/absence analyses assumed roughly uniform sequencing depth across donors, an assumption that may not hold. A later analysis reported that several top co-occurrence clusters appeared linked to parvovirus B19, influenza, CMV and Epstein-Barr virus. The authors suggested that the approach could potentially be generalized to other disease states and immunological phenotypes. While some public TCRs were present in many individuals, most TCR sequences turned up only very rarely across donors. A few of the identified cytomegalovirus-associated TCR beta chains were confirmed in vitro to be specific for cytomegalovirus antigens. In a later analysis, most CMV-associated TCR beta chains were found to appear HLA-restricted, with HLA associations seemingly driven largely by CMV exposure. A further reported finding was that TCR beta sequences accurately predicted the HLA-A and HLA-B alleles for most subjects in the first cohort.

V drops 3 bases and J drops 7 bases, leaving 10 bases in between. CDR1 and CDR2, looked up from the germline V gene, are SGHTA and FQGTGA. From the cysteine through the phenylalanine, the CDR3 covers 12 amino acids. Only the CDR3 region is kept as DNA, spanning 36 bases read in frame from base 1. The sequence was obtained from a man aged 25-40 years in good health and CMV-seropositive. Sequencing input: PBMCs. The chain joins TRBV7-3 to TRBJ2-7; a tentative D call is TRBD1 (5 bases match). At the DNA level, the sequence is TGTGCCAGCAGCTTGACAGCCGGTGAGCAGTACTTC. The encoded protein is CASSLTAGEQYF.